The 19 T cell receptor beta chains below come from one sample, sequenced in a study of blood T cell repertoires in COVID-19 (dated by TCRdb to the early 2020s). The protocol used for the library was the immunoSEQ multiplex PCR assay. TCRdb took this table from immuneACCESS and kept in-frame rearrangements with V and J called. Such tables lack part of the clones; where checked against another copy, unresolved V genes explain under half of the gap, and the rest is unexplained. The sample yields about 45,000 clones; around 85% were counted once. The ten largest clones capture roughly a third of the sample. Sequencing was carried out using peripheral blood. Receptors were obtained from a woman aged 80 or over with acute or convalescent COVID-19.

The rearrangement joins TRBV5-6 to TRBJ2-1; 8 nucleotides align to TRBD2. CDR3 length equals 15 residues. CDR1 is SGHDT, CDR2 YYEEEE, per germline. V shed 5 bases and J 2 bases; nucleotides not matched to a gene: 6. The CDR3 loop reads CASSIAGITYNEQFF. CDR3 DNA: TGTGCCAGCAGTATAGCGGGGATCACCTACAATGAGCAGTTCTTC.

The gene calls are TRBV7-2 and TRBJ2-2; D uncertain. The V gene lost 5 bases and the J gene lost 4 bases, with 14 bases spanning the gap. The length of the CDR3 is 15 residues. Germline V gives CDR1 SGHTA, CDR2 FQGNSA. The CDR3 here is CASSPISNPTGELFF. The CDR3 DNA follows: TGTGCCAGCAGCCCGATCTCTAACCCCACCGGGGAGCTGTTTTTT.

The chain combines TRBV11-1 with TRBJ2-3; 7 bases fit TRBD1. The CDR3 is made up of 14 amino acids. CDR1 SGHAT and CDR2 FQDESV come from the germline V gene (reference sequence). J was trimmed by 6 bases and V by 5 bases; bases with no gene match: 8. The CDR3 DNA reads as TGTGCCAGCAGCCTACAGGGGATAACGGATACGCAGTATTTT. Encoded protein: CASSLQGITDTQYF.

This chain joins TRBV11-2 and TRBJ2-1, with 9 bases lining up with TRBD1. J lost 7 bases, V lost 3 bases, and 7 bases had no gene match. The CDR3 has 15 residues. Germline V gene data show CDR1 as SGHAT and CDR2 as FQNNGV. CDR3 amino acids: CASSLGQGNWNEQFF. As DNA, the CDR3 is TGTGCCAGCAGCTTGGGACAGGGAAATTGGAATGAGCAGTTCTTC.

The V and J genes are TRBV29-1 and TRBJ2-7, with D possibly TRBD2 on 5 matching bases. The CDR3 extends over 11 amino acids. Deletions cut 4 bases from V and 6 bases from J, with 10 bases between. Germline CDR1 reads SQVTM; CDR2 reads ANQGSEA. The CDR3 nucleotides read TGCAGCGTTGGACTACTAGTCGAGCAGTACTTC. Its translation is CSVGLLVEQYF.

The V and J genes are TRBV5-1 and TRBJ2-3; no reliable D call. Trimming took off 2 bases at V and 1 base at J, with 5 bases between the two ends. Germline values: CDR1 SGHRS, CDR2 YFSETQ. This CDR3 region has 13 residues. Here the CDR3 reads CASSLQRTDTQYF. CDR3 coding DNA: TGCGCCAGCAGCTTACAACGCACAGATACGCAGTATTTT.

CDR3 amino acids: CASSDTSGRADTQYF. The CDR3 nucleotides read TGTGCCAGCAGCGATACTAGCGGGAGGGCAGATACGCAGTATTTT. This chain uses TRBV3-1 (or the pseudogene TRBV3-2) with TRBJ2-3; 13 positions match TRBD2. This CDR3 is built from 15 residues. Germline CDR1 and CDR2: LGHDT and YNNKEL (reference sequence). J lost 4 bases, V lost 5 bases, and 3 bases had no gene match.

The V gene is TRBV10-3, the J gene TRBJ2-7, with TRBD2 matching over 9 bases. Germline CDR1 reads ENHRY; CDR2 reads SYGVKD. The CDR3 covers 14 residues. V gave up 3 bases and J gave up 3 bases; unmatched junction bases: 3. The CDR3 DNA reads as TGTGCCATCAGTGAACTAGCGGGCGGCTACGAGCAGTACTTC. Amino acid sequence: CAISELAGGYEQYF.

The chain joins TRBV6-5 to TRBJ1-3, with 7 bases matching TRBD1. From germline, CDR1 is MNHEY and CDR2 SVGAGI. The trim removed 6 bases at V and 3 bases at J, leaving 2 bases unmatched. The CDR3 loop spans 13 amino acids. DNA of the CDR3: TGTGCCAGCAGGCACAGGGGTGGAAACACCATATATTTT. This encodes CASRHRGGNTIYF.

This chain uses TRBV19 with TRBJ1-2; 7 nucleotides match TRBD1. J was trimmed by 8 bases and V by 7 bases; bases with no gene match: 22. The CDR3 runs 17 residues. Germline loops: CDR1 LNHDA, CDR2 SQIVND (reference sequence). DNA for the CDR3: TGTGCCAGTACCATGCAGGACAGGTTGTTTGTACCGGGGGGCTACACCTTC. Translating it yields CASTMQDRLFVPGGYTF.

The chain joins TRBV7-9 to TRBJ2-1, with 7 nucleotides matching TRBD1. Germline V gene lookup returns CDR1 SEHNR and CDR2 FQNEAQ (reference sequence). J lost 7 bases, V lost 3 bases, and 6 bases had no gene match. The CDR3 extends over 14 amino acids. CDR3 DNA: TGTGCCAGCAGCTTGTTAGCCAGGGGGAATGAGCAGTTCTTC. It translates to CASSLLARGNEQFF.

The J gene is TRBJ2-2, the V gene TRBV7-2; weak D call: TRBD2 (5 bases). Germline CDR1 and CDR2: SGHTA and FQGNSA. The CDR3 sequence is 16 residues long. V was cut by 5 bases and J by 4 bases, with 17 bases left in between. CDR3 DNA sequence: TGTGCCAGCAGCCCCCTAGCCGGGTTCTTCACCGGGGAGCTGTTTTTT. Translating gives CASSPLAGFFTGELFF.

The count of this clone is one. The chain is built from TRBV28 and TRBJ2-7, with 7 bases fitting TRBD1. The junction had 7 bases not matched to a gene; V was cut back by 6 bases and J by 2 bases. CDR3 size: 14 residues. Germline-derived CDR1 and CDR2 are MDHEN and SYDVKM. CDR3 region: CASSLGQRPYEQYF. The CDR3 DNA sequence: TGTGCCAGCAGCTTGGGACAGCGTCCCTACGAGCAGTACTTC. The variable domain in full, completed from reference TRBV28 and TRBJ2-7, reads DVKVTQSSRYLVKRTGEKVFLECVQDMDHENMFWYRQDPGLGLRLIYFSYDVKMKEKGDIPEGYSVSREKKERFSLILESASTNQTSMYLCASSLGQRPYEQYFGPGTRLTVT.

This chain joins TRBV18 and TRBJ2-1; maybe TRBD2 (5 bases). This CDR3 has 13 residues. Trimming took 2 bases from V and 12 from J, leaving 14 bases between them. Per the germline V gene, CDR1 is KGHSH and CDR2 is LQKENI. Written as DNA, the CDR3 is TGTGCCAGCTCACCAGGTGAGGGAAACGGGCAGTTCTTC. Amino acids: CASSPGEGNGQFF.

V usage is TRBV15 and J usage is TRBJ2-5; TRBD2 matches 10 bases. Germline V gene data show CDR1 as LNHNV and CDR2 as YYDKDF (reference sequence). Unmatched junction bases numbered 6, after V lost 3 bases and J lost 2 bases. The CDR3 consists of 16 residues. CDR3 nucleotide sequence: TGTGCCACCAGCAGGGGGATACTAGCGGGGCAAGAGACCCAGTACTTC. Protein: CATSRGILAGQETQYF. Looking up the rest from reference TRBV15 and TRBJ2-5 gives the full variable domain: DAMVIQNPRYQVTQFGKPVTLSCSQTLNHNVMYWYQQKSSQAPKLLFHYYDKDFNNEADTPDNFQSRRPNTSFCFLDIRSPGLGDTAMYLCATSRGILAGQETQYFGPGTRLLVL.

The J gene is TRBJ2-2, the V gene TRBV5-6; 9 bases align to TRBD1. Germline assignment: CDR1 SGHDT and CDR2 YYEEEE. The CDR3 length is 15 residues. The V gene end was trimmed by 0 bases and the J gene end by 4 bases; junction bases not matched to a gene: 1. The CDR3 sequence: CASSLDRGRTGELFF. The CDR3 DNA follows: TGTGCCAGCAGCTTGGACAGGGGGCGCACCGGGGAGCTGTTTTTT.

As DNA, the CDR3 is TGTGCCAGTAGACTTTGGGGGGGCAATCAGCCCCAGCATTTT. Its protein is CASRLWGGNQPQHF. V is TRBV19 and J is TRBJ1-5; TRBD1 is a possible D gene (5 bases). CDR1 is LNHDA, CDR2 SQIVND, per germline (reference sequence). This CDR3 has 14 residues. Trimming left V 6 bases short and J 2 bases short, with 11 bases between.

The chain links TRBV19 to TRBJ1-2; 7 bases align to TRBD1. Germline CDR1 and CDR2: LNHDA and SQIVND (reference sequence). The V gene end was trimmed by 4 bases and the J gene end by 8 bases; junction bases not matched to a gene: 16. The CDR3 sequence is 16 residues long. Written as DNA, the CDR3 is TGTGCCAGTAGTAGGGGGACAGATACTAGATTCTACGGCTACACCTTC. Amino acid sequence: CASSRGTDTRFYGYTF.

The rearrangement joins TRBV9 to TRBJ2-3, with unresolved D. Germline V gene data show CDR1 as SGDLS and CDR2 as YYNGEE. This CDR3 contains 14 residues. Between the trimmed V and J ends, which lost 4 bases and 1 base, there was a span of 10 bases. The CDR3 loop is CASSTHPGTDTQYF. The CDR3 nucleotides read TGTGCCAGCAGCACCCACCCGGGCACAGATACGCAGTATTTT.